Sequencing of this TCR beta chain was carried out in a study of identical twins. This clonotype was seen only a few times. TCRdb independently ran MiXCR on the 5' RACE reads; one entry per CDR3 protein. The sample yields some 790,000 distinct CDR3 sequences, approximately 18% seen once. These data also featured in a second study, about T cells expressing NK-cell markers.

Specimen: PBMCs. The sequence was collected from a young woman in good health.

The CDR3 DNA reads as TGCAGTGCTAGAGACATCTTACCCCGGACTAGGTCCGTCCACGAGCAGTACTTC. Translated: CSARDILPRTRSVHEQYF. The rearrangement joins TRBV20-1 to TRBJ2-7, with 7 bases fitting TRBD2. J was trimmed by 5 bases and V by 0 bases; bases with no gene match: 19. The CDR3 consists of 18 residues. Germline-derived CDR1 and CDR2 are DFQATT and SNEGSKA (reference sequence).